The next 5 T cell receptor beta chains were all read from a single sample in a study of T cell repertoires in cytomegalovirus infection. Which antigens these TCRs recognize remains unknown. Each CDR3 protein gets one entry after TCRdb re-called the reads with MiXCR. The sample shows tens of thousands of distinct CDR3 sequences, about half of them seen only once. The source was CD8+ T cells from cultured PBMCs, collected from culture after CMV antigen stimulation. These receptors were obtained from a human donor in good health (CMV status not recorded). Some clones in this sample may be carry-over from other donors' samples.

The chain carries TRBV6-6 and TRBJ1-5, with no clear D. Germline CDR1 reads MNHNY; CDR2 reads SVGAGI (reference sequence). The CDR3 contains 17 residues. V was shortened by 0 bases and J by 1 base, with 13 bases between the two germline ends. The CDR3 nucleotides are TGTGCCAGCAGTTACTCGATGCCTTTCTGGAGCAATCAGCCCCAGCATTTT. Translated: CASSYSMPFWSNQPQHF.

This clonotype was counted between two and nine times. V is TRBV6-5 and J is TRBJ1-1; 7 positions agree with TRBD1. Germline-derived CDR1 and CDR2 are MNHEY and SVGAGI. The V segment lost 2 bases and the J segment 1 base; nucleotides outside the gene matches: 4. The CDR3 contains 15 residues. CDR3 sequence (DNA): TGTGCCAGCAGTTACCGACAGGGAAAGAACACTGAAGCTTTCTTT. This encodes CASSYRQGKNTEAFF.

The CDR3 protein is CASRPRGRQETQYF. CDR3 DNA: TGTGCCAGCAGGCCAAGGGGGCGCCAAGAGACCCAGTACTTC. The chain employs TRBV6-6 and TRBJ2-5, with 7 bases that match TRBD1. After removal of 6 bases from V and 1 base from J, the junction contained 5 bases not matched to a gene. The V gene's germline CDR1 is MNHNY and CDR2 SVGAGI (reference sequence). The CDR3 covers 14 residues.

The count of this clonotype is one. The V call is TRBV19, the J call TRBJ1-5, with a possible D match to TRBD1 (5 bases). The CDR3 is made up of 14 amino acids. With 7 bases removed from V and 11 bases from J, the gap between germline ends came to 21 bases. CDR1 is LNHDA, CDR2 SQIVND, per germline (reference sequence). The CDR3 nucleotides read TGTGCCAGTACGGGCTTGGGACTCAAGACGGCCCAGCATTTT. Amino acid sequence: CASTGLGLKTAQHF.

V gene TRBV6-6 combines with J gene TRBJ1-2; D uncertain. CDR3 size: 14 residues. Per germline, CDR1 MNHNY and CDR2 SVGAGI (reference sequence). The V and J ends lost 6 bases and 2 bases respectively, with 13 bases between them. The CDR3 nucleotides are TGTGCCAGCAGCCGTGAGTTTGTGAACTATGGCTACACCTTC. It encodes CASSREFVNYGYTF.